This T cell receptor (beta chain) was recorded in a study of control samples from healthy donors and cancer patients. Assay: immunoSEQ multiplex PCR; the TCRdb copy retains only in-frame clones and omits some. This table has 110,000 to 150,000 clones, approximately 91% appearing once. Trimming cost V 4 bases and J 7 bases, with 11 bases left between them. Germline values: CDR1 SGHKS, CDR2 YYEKEE (reference sequence). The CDR3 runs 13 residues. The sequencing input was blood. This sequence originates from a man aged 25-45 years in good health. V is TRBV5-5 and J is TRBJ1-4; no firm D call. The CDR3 is CASSLGLGEKLFF. DNA for the CDR3: TGTGCCAGCAGCCTCGGACTAGGTGAAAAACTGTTTTTT.